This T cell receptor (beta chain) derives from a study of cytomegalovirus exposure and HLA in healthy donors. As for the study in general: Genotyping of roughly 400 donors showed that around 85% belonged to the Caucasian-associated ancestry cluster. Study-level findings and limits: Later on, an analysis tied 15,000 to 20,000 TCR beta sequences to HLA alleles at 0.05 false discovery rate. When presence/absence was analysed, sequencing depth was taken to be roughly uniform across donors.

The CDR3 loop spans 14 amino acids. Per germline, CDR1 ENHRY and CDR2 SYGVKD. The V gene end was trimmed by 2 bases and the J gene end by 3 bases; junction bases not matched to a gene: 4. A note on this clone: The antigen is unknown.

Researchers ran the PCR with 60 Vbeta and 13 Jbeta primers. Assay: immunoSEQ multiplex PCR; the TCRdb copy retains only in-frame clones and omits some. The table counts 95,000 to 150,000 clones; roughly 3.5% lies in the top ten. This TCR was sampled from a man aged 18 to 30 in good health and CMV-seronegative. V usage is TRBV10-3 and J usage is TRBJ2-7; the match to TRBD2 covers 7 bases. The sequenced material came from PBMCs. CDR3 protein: CAISEAGASYEQYF. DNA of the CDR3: TGTGCCATCAGTGAGGCGGGAGCTAGCTACGAGCAGTACTTC.